This TCR beta chain was identified during a study of CD8+CD57+ T cells in acquired aplastic anemia. On the study more broadly: Sorted CD4+ and CD8+ cell DNA averaged roughly 3.2 ug.

Only patients with CD8+CD57+ cell expansion on flow cytometry were chosen for sequencing. Every patient was diagnosed with severe acquired aplastic anemia. As for this clonotype: What it binds is not known.

The germline V gene has CDR1 DFQATT and CDR2 SNEGSKA (reference sequence). V lost 5 bases to trimming and J lost 5 bases; unmatched junction nucleotides: 6. The CDR3 has 13 residues. Genomic DNA served as template for TCR beta VDJ and CDR3 profiling. In TCRdb, the reads were re-called with MiXCR into one record per CDR3 protein. Found here are approximately 98,000 distinct CDR3 sequences, approximately 73% of them singletons; the top ten hold 60% to 80%. Notes on the study in general: Patients and controls were not found to differ significantly in CD8+ Simpson's diversity.

The receptor's source is a human donor with aplastic anemia. The sequencing input was sorted CD4+, CD8+, or CD8+CD57+ T cells (not recorded which) from PBMCs. The chain has TRBV20-1 and TRBJ2-5; 9 nucleotides align to TRBD2. CDR3: CSALAGELETQYF. In nucleotides, the CDR3 is TGCAGTGCTTTAGCGGGAGAGTTGGAGACCCAGTACTTC.